This T cell receptor (beta chain) is drawn from a study of cytomegalovirus exposure and HLA in healthy donors. The CDR3 loop spans 18 amino acids. Trimming cost V 2 bases and J 3 bases, with 24 bases left between them. Germline V lookup: CDR1 SGHRS, CDR2 YFSETQ. 60 Vbeta and 13 Jbeta primers were used in PCR. Generated by immunoSEQ multiplex PCR, the TCRdb table keeps only in-frame clones and is missing some. Here the sample spans some 120,000 clones, under 90% being singletons. Sample: PBMCs. The chain has TRBV5-1 and TRBJ2-7, with a weak D call TRBD1 (6 bases). The TCR comes from a young woman in good health and CMV-seronegative. CDR3 amino acids: CASSFPPSISGEIYEQYF. CDR3 coding DNA: TGCGCCAGCAGCTTTCCACCCTCTATCTCAGGGGAGATCTACGAGCAGTACTTC.